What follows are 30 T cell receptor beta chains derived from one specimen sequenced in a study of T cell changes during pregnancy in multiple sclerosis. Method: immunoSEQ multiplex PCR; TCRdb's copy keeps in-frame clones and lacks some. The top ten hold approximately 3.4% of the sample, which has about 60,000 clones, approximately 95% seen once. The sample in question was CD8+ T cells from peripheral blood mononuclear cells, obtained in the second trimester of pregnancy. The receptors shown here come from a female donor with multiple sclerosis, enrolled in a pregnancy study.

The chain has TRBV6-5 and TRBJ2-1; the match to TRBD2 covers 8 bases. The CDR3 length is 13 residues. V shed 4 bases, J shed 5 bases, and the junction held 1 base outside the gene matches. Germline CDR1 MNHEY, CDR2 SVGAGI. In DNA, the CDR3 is TGTGCCAGCAGTTGGACTAGCCACAATGAGCAGTTCTTC. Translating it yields CASSWTSHNEQFF.

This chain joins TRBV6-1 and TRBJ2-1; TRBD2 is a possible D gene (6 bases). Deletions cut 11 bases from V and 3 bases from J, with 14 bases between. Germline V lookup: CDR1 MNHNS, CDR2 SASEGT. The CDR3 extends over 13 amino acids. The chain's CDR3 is CALGSSDYNEQFF. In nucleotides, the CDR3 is TGTGCCTTGGGGTCTAGCGACTACAATGAGCAGTTCTTC.

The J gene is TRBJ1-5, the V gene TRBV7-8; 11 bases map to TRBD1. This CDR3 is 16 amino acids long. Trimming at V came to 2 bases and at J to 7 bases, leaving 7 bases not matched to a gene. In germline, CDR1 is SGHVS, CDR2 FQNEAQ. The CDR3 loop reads CASSLSGQGAAQPQHF. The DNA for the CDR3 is TGTGCCAGCAGCTTAAGCGGACAGGGGGCAGCACAGCCCCAGCATTTT.

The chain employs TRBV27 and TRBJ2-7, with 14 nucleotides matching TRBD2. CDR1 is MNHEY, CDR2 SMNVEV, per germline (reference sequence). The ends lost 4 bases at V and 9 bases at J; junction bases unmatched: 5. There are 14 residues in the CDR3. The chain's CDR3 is CASSSGTSGSRQYF. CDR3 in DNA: TGTGCCAGCAGTTCCGGGACTAGCGGGAGTAGGCAGTACTTC.

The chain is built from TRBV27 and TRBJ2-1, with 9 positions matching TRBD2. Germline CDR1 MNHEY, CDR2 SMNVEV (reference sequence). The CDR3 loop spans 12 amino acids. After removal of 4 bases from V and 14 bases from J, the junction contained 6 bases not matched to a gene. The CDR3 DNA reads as TGTGCCAGCAGTTCCAGCGGGAGGAGTAAGTTCTTC. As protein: CASSSSGRSKFF.

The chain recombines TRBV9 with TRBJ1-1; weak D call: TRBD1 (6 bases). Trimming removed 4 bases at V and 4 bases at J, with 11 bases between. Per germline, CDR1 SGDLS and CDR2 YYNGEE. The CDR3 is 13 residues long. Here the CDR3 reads CASSSQGRTEAFF. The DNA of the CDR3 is TGTGCCAGCAGCTCACAGGGTCGCACTGAAGCTTTCTTT. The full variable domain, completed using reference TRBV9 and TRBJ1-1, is DSGVTQTPKHLITATGQRVTLRCSPRSGDLSVYWYQQSLDQGLQFLIQYYNGEERAKGNILERFSAQQFPDLHSELNLSSLELGDSALYFCASSSQGRTEAFFGQGTRLTVV.

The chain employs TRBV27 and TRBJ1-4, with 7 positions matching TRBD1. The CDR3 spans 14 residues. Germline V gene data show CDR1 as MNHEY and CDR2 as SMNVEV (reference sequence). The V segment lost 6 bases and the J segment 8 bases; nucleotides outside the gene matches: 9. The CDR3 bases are TGTGCCAGCAGCGCGACAGGGTGGGGAGAAAAACTGTTTTTT. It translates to CASSATGWGEKLFF.

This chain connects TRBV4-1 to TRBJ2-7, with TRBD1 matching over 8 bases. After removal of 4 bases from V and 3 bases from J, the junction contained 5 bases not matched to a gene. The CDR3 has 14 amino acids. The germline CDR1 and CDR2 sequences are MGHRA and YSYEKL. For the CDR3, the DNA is TGCGCCAGCAGCCTTGGACAGGGAAACTACGAGCAGTACTTC. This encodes CASSLGQGNYEQYF.

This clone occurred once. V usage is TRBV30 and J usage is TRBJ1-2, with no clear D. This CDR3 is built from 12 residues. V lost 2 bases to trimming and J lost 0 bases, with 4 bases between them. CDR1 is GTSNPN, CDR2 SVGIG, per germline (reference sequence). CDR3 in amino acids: CAWSLANYGYTF. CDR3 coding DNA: TGTGCCTGGAGTCTAGCTAACTATGGCTACACCTTC.

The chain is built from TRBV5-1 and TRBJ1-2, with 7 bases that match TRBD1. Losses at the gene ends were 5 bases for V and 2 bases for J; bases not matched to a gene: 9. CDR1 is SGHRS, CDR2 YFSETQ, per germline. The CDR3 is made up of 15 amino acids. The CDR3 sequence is CASRSDRELNYGYTF. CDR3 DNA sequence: TGCGCCAGCAGATCCGACAGGGAGTTAAACTATGGCTACACCTTC.

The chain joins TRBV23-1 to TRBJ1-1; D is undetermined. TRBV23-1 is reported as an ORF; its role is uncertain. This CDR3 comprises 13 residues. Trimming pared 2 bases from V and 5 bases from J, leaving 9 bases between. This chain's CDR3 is CASSQARETEAFF. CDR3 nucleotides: TGCGCCAGCAGTCAAGCGAGGGAAACTGAAGCTTTCTTT.

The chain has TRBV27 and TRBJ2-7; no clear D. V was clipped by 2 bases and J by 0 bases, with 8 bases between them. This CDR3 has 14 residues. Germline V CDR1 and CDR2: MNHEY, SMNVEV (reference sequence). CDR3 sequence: CASSLRPSSYEQYF. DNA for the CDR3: TGTGCCAGCAGTTTACGCCCCAGCTCCTACGAGCAGTACTTC.

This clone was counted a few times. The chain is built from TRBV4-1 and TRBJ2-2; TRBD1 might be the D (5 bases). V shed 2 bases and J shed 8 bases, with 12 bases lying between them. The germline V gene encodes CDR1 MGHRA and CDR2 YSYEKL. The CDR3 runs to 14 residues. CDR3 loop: CASSQLRASGELFF. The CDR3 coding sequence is TGCGCCAGCAGCCAACTCAGGGCTTCTGGGGAGCTGTTTTTT.

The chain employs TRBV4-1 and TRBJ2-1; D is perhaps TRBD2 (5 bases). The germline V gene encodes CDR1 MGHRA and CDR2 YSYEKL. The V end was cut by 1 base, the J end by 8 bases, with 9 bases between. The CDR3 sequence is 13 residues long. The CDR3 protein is CASSQAGRDEQFF. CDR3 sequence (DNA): TGCGCCAGCAGCCAAGCCGGGCGGGATGAGCAGTTCTTC.

CDR3 bases: TGTGCCAGCAGCAAACAGGGGGCGAACTATGGCTACACCTTC. Its protein product is CASSKQGANYGYTF. The chain employs TRBV21-1 and TRBJ1-2; the DNA was not used to check the table's D call, TRBD1. TRBV21-1 is a pseudogene. The CDR3 extends over 14 amino acids.

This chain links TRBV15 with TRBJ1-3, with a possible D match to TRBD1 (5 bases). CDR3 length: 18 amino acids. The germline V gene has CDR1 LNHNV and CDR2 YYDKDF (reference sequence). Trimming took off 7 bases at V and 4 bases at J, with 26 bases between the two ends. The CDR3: CATTGGEGGQGYGNTIYF. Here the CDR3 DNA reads TGTGCCACCACCGGGGGGGAGGGTGGGCAGGGATACGGAAACACCATATATTTT.

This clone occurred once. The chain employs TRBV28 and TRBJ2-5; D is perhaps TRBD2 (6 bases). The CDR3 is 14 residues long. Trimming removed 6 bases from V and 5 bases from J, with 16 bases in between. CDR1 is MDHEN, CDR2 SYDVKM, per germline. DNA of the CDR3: TGTGCCAGCAGGATCCACGGGAGTCTTGAGACCCAGTACTTC. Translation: CASRIHGSLETQYF. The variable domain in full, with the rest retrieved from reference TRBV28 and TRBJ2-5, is DVKVTQSSRYLVKRTGEKVFLECVQDMDHENMFWYRQDPGLGLRLIYFSYDVKMKEKGDIPEGYSVSREKKERFSLILESASTNQTSMYLCASRIHGSLETQYFGPGTRLLVL.

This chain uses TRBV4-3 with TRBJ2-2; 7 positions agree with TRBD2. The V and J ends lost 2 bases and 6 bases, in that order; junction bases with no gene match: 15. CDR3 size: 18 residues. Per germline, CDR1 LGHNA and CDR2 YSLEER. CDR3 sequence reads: CASSQLGSGGSYSGELFF. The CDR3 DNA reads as TGCGCCAGCAGCCAATTGGGCTCTGGCGGGAGCTACTCCGGGGAGCTGTTTTTT.

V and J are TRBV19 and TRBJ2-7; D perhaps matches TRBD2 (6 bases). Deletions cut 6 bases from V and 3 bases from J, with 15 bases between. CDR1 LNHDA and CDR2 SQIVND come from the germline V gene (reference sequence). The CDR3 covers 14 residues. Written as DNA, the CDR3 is TGTGCCAGTAGCGCCGGGACGGACTACTACGAGCAGTACTTC. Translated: CASSAGTDYYEQYF.

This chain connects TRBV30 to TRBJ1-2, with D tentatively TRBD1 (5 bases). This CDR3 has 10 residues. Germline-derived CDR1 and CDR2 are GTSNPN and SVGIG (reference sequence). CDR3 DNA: TGTGCGCAGTTGCAGGGCGGCTACACCTTC. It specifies CAQLQGGYTF.

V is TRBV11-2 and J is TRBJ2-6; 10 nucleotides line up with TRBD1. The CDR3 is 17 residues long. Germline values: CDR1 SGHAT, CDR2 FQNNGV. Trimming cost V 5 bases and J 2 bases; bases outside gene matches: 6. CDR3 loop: CASSRPGTGAGANVLTF. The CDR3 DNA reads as TGTGCCAGCAGCCGTCCCGGGACAGGGGCTGGGGCCAACGTCCTGACTTTC.

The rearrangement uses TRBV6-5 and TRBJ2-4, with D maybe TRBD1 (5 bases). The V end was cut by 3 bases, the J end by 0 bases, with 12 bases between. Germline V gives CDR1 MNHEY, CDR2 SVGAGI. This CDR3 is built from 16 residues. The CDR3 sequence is CASSYQGNLAKNIQYF. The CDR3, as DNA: TGTGCCAGCAGTTATCAGGGAAATCTAGCCAAAAACATTCAGTACTTC.

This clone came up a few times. The CDR3 protein is CASSPTTGNTEAFF. DNA for the CDR3: TGTGCCAGCAGCCCCACGACAGGGAACACTGAAGCTTTCTTT. The chain couples TRBV7-9 to TRBJ1-1; D might be TRBD1 (6 bases). This CDR3 is built from 14 residues. The germline V gene encodes CDR1 SEHNR and CDR2 FQNEAQ (reference sequence). V lost 5 bases and J lost 1, with 11 bases in between.

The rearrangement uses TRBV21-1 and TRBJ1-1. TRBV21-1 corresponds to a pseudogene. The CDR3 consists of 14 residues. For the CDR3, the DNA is TGTGCCAGCAGCAAGGAGGGTTCGGACACTGAAGCTTTCTTT. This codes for CASSKEGSDTEAFF.

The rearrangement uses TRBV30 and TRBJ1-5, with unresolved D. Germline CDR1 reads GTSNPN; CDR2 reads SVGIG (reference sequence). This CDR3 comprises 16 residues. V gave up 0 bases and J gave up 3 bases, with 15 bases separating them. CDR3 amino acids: CAWSVLGESLNQPQHF. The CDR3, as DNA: TGTGCCTGGAGTGTACTGGGAGAGAGCCTCAATCAGCCCCAGCATTTT.

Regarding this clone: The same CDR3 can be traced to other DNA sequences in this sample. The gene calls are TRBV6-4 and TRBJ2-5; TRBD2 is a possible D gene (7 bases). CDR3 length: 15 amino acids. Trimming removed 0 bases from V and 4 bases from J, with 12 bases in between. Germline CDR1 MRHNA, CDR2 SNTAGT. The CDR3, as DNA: TGTGCCAGCAGTGACTCTTCGGGGGGCGGAGAGACCCAGTACTTC. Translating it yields CASSDSSGGGETQYF.

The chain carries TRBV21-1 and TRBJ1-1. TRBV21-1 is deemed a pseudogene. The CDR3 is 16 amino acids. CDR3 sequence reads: CASSHRDYGPNTEAFF. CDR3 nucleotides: TGTGCCAGCAGCCACCGGGATTATGGTCCGAACACTGAAGCTTTCTTT.

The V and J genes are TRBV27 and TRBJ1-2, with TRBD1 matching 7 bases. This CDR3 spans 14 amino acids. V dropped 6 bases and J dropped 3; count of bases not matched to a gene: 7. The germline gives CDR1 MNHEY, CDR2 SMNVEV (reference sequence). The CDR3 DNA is TGTGCCAGCAGAAGGACAGGCCGGCACTATGGCTACACCTTC. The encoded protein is CASRRTGRHYGYTF.

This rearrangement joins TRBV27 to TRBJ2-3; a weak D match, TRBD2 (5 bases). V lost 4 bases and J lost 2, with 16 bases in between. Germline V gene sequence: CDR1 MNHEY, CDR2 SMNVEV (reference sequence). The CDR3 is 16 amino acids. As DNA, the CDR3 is TGTGCCAGCAGTTCCTTACTAGGCAAGGACACAGATACGCAGTATTTT. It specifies CASSSLLGKDTDTQYF.

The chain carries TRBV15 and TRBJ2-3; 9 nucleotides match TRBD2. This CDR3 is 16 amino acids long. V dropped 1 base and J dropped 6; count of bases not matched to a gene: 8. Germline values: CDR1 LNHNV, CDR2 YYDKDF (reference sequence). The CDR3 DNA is TGTGCCACCAGCAGAGTGACTAGCGGTAACCGGGATACGCAGTATTTT. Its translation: CATSRVTSGNRDTQYF.